These 32 T cell receptor beta chains came from one sample sequenced in a study of blood T cell repertoires in COVID-19. The assay was immunoSEQ multiplex PCR, and TCRdb's table has in-frame clones only and misses some. The profile covers tens of thousands of clones, with around four fifths appearing a single time and 3% to 4% taken by the ten largest. The specimen sequenced was peripheral blood. These receptors all come from a man aged 50 or older with acute or convalescent COVID-19.

The CDR3 region is CASSQGAQETQYF. Here the CDR3 DNA reads TGTGCCAGCAGCCAGGGGGCCCAAGAGACCCAGTACTTC. V gene TRBV4-2 combines with J gene TRBJ2-5, with D possibly matching TRBD1 (6 bases). This CDR3 is 13 amino acids long. The germline V and J ends were trimmed by 3 bases and 1 base, with 6 bases remaining between them. CDR1 LGHNA and CDR2 YNFKEQ come from the germline V gene.

The chain employs TRBV29-1 and TRBJ1-1; no firm D call. CDR1 is SQVTM, CDR2 ANQGSEA, per germline. The CDR3 runs to 12 residues. The ends were cut back, 7 bases at V and 2 bases at J, with 11 bases in the middle. The CDR3 DNA reads TGCAGCGCCAGGCAGAGTAACACTGAAGCTTTCTTT. This translates into CSARQSNTEAFF. The variable domain in full, completed from reference TRBV29-1 and TRBJ1-1, reads SAVISQKPSRDICQRGTSLTIQCQVDSQVTMMFWYRQQPGQSLTLIATANQGSEATYESGFVIDKFPISRPNLTFSTLTVSNMSPEDSSIYLCSARQSNTEAFFGQGTRLTVV.

The rearrangement links TRBV4-3 to TRBJ1-2; weak D call: TRBD1 (5 bases). V was pared by 1 base and J by 4 bases, with 13 bases between. Looked up from germline, CDR1 is LGHNA and CDR2 is YSLEER. This CDR3 has 15 amino acids. The CDR3 DNA reads TGCGCCAGCAGCCAAGCCCGGGACTATAGCTATGGCTACACCTTC. As protein: CASSQARDYSYGYTF.

The V gene is TRBV4-3, the J gene TRBJ2-2; a weak D match, TRBD1 (6 bases). V was shortened by 2 bases and J by 6 bases, with 16 bases between the two germline ends. Germline assignment: CDR1 LGHNA and CDR2 YSLEER. The CDR3 is 16 residues long. As DNA, the CDR3 is TGCGCCAGCAGCCAAAGGCAGGGGCCAGAAGCCGGGGAGCTGTTTTTT. This sequence encodes CASSQRQGPEAGELFF.

The gene calls are TRBV28 and TRBJ1-4; possible D gene TRBD1, 5 bases. The CDR3 is 17 residues long. CDR1 MDHEN and CDR2 SYDVKM come from the germline V gene. V lost 2 bases and J lost 5, with 18 bases in between. The CDR3 DNA reads as TGTGCCAGCAGTTTACCCAGACAGAAGCCTATGAATGAAAAACTGTTTTTT. It is translated as CASSLPRQKPMNEKLFF.

This clone was observed a few times. The chain is built from TRBV19 and TRBJ1-2; 7 bases line up with TRBD1. Trimming at V came to 7 bases and at J to 1 base, leaving 3 bases not matched to a gene. The CDR3 loop spans 13 amino acids. The germline V gene has CDR1 LNHDA and CDR2 SQIVND (reference sequence). CDR3 loop: CASMDRINYGYTF. CDR3 nucleotides: TGTGCCAGTATGGACAGGATTAACTATGGCTACACCTTC.

This rearrangement joins TRBV11-2 to TRBJ2-4; 11 bases map to TRBD1. V lost 5 bases, J lost 7 bases, and 10 bases stayed unmatched. Germline loops: CDR1 SGHAT, CDR2 FQNNGV. There are 16 residues in the CDR3. CDR3 DNA: TGTGCCAGCAGCGTGACCGGGACAGGGGGGTTGAACATTCAGTACTTC. Residues: CASSVTGTGGLNIQYF.

This chain uses TRBV7-9 with TRBJ1-2; D remains unclear. Deletions cut 3 bases from V and 6 bases from J, with 17 bases between. The germline V gene encodes CDR1 SEHNR and CDR2 FQNEAQ (reference sequence). The CDR3 totals 15 residues. CDR3 nucleotides: TGTGCCAGCAGCTTGGTGGGTCTTACGGGAAATGGCTACACCTTC. Its translation: CASSLVGLTGNGYTF.

The rearrangement uses TRBV29-1 and TRBJ1-5; TRBD1 agrees at 9 bases. The CDR3 has 14 residues. V was clipped by 2 bases and J by 11 bases; unmatched bases: 10. Looked up from germline, CDR1 is SQVTM and CDR2 is ANQGSEA. The CDR3 spells CSVEIGTGTKAQHF. The CDR3 region has the DNA TGCAGCGTTGAAATTGGGACAGGGACCAAAGCCCAGCATTTT.

The chain is built from TRBV5-1 and TRBJ1-1; weak D call: TRBD1 (5 bases). Trimming removed 4 bases at V and 1 base at J, with 11 bases between. The length of the CDR3 is 14 residues. Per germline, CDR1 SGHRS and CDR2 YFSETQ. CDR3: CASSPVGANTEAFF. The CDR3 nucleotides are TGCGCCAGCAGCCCGGTAGGGGCGAACACTGAAGCTTTCTTT.

The rearrangement links TRBV28 to TRBJ1-4; D gene uncertain. The CDR3 spans 15 residues. Trimming left V 10 bases short and J 3 bases short, with 18 bases between. The V gene's germline CDR1 is MDHEN and CDR2 SYDVKM. CDR3 DNA sequence: TGTGCCACCCAAATCGAGGGTACAGCTAATGAAAAACTGTTTTTT. Its protein product is CATQIEGTANEKLFF.

V is TRBV27 and J is TRBJ1-3; a weak D match, TRBD1 (6 bases). Trimming pared 5 bases from V and 1 base from J, leaving 12 bases between. The CDR3 spans 15 residues. Looked up from germline, CDR1 is MNHEY and CDR2 is SMNVEV (reference sequence). This CDR3 is CASSTKQGSGNTIYF. The CDR3 region has the DNA TGTGCCAGCAGTACCAAACAGGGATCTGGAAACACCATATATTTT.

The chain has TRBV30 and TRBJ2-7; 8 positions agree with TRBD2. There are 12 residues in the CDR3. J gave up 4 bases and V 4 bases, and 3 bases lay outside the gene matches. CDR1 and CDR2 from the germline V gene are GTSNPN and SVGIG (reference sequence). Here the CDR3 reads CAWNTGGYEQYF. CDR3 nucleotide sequence: TGTGCCTGGAACACGGGAGGGTACGAGCAGTACTTC.

The V call is TRBV18, the J call TRBJ2-1; 8 nucleotides line up with TRBD1. This CDR3 has 14 residues. The V and J ends lost 3 bases and 8 bases, in that order; junction bases with no gene match: 6. The germline gives CDR1 KGHSH, CDR2 LQKENI. CDR3 in DNA: TGTGCCAGCTCACCGACGACAGGGGTGGATGAGCAGTTCTTC. Its protein product is CASSPTTGVDEQFF.

The sample holds a few counts of this clone. The chain joins TRBV7-2 to TRBJ2-7; 10 bases fit TRBD1. The CDR3 totals 14 residues. Germline trimming cut 5 bases from V and 4 bases from J; bases unmatched to any gene: 5. In germline, CDR1 is SGHTA, CDR2 FQGNSA. The CDR3 sequence: CASSRTGGGYEQYF. The CDR3 DNA reads as TGTGCCAGCAGCCGGACAGGGGGAGGGTACGAGCAGTACTTC.

The J gene is TRBJ2-1, the V gene TRBV11-2; 7 bases map to TRBD2. There are 17 residues in the CDR3. J was trimmed by 9 bases and V by 1 base; bases with no gene match: 15. Germline loops: CDR1 SGHAT, CDR2 FQNNGV. The CDR3 coding sequence is TGTGCCAGCAGCTTAGCCCCGGGGCTAGCGGATGGGAGTGAGCAGTTCTTC. Translated: CASSLAPGLADGSEQFF.

The CDR3 region has the DNA TGTGCCAGCAGTTTTTTAGCAAACTCCTACAATGAGCAGTTCTTC. It yields the protein CASSFLANSYNEQFF. The genes are TRBV28 and TRBJ2-1, with D unclear. There are 15 residues in the CDR3. V lost 3 bases and J 0 bases, leaving 9 bases between the germline ends. The germline V gene has CDR1 MDHEN and CDR2 SYDVKM.

This sequence joins TRBV12-3 or TRBV12-4 and TRBJ2-2; D ambiguous. Trimming cost V 5 bases and J 6 bases, with 7 bases left between them. The CDR3 loop spans 12 amino acids. CDR3 DNA: TGTGCCAGCAGTCCCGGAGCCGGGGAGCTGTTTTTT. It yields the protein CASSPGAGELFF.

As to this clone: This sample also contains other DNA sequences that code for the same CDR3. The V gene is TRBV10-1, the J gene TRBJ1-1; no reliable D call. Trimming pared 3 bases from V and 0 bases from J, leaving 8 bases between. CDR1 is WNHNN and CDR2 is SYGVQD in the germline V gene (reference sequence). This CDR3 region has 14 residues. The CDR3 protein is CASSDGQLNTEAFF. CDR3 nucleotides: TGCGCCAGCAGTGATGGGCAGCTGAACACTGAAGCTTTCTTT.

V is TRBV10-2 and J is TRBJ2-7; possibly TRBD2 for D (5 bases). This CDR3 region has 14 residues. Germline CDR1 WSHSY, CDR2 SAAADI. Trimming stripped 6 bases from V and 5 bases from J, with 17 bases between. The CDR3 DNA reads TGCGCCAGCAGCAGCCCCGGACTCAGCGACGAGCAGTACTTC. Its translation is CASSSPGLSDEQYF.

J is TRBJ2-7 and V is TRBV19; 7 nucleotides align to TRBD1. Looked up from germline, CDR1 is LNHDA and CDR2 is SQIVND (reference sequence). V was clipped by 8 bases and J by 5 bases; unmatched bases: 3. The CDR3 is made up of 11 amino acids. The CDR3 sequence: CASQDRDEQYF. The CDR3 region has the DNA TGTGCCAGTCAAGACAGGGACGAGCAGTACTTC.

The genes are TRBV10-2 and TRBJ2-7; the D is unclear. Germline CDR1 reads WSHSY; CDR2 reads SAAADI. The CDR3 runs to 13 residues. V lost 2 bases and J lost 6, with 11 bases in between. DNA for the CDR3: TGCGCCAGCAGTGAGGGAGTAGCCGGCGAGCAGTACTTC. Its protein product is CASSEGVAGEQYF.

The CDR3, as DNA: TGCAGCGTTGAACTCGGCAGGGCCACAGACGAGCAGTACTTC. Translated: CSVELGRATDEQYF. This chain connects TRBV29-1 to TRBJ2-7, with D perhaps TRBD1 (5 bases). The V gene's germline CDR1 is SQVTM and CDR2 ANQGSEA. There are 14 residues in the CDR3. V gave up 2 bases and J gave up 5 bases, with 16 bases separating them.

This clone has only a few counts. V gene TRBV5-1 combines with J gene TRBJ2-7, with D possibly being TRBD1 (5 bases). CDR3 size: 15 residues. The germline V gene encodes CDR1 SGHRS and CDR2 YFSETQ. Trimming pared 0 bases from V and 4 bases from J, leaving 14 bases between. CDR3 sequence: CASSLVAGIRYEQYF. CDR3 coding DNA: TGCGCCAGCAGCTTGGTCGCAGGGATAAGGTACGAGCAGTACTTC.

V is TRBV7-2 and J is TRBJ1-1; D perhaps matches TRBD1 (5 bases). From germline, CDR1 is SGHTA and CDR2 FQGNSA. This CDR3 spans 16 amino acids. V was shortened by 1 base and J by 0 bases, with 12 bases between the two germline ends. CDR3 nucleotides: TGTGCCAGCAGCTTAGGGGGAAGGGGCATGAACACTGAAGCTTTCTTT. It translates to CASSLGGRGMNTEAFF. Drawing the rest from reference TRBV7-2 and TRBJ1-1, the complete variable domain is GAGVSQSPSNKVTEKGKDVELRCDPISGHTALYWYRQSLGQGLEFLIYFQGNSAPDKSGLPSDRFSAERTGGSVSTLTIQRTQQEDSAVYLCASSLGGRGMNTEAFFGQGTRLTVV.

The chain carries TRBV19 and TRBJ2-1; a weak D match, TRBD2 (6 bases). The CDR3 covers 14 residues. V gave up 4 bases and J gave up 7 bases, with 14 bases separating them. Germline lookup yields CDR1 LNHDA and CDR2 SQIVND (reference sequence). Here the CDR3 reads CASSKWGAGNEQFF. CDR3 DNA sequence: TGTGCCAGTAGTAAATGGGGAGCGGGTAATGAGCAGTTCTTC.

This clone was counted a single time. This sequence joins TRBV28 and TRBJ1-3, with TRBD1 as a possible D gene (6 bases). The CDR3 consists of 17 residues. V lost 3 bases and J lost 0, with 15 bases in between. From germline, CDR1 is MDHEN and CDR2 SYDVKM. The CDR3 DNA follows: TGTGCCAGCAGTTTGGGGGGGACACTAACCTCTGGAAACACCATATATTTT. It encodes CASSLGGTLTSGNTIYF.

The genes are TRBV7-2 and TRBJ2-7; TRBD1 might be the D (5 bases). Trimming pared 1 base from V and 4 bases from J, leaving 11 bases between. The CDR3 covers 14 residues. Germline CDR1 is SGHTA and CDR2 is FQGNSA. The CDR3 DNA is TGTGCCAGCAGCTTAGACCGACAGTTATACGAGCAGTACTTC. The encoded protein is CASSLDRQLYEQYF.

This chain links TRBV2 with TRBJ2-1; D is unresolved. Trimming took off 9 bases at V and 4 bases at J, with 7 bases between the two ends. Germline V gene lookup returns CDR1 SNHLY and CDR2 FYNNEI. The CDR3 contains 11 residues. In DNA form, the CDR3 reads TGTGCCAGTCAGATATACAATGAGCAGTTCTTC. Its translation: CASQIYNEQFF. The full variable domain, rest sourced from reference TRBV2 and TRBJ2-1, is EPEVTQTPSHQVTQMGQEVILRCVPISNHLYFYWYRQILGQKVEFLVSFYNNEISEKSEIFDDQFSVERPDGSNFTLKIRSTKLEDSAMYFCASQIYNEQFFGPGTRLTVL.

This chain links TRBV19 with TRBJ1-2, with 11 positions matching TRBD1. The CDR3 runs 15 residues. The germline V gene has CDR1 LNHDA and CDR2 SQIVND (reference sequence). The J segment lost 4 bases and the V segment lost 7 bases, leaving 8 bases of the junction unmatched. CDR3: CASNGQGQGGYGYTF. Written as DNA, the CDR3 is TGTGCCAGTAACGGACAGGGACAGGGGGGCTATGGCTACACCTTC.

The chain couples TRBV7-8 to TRBJ2-2, with 7 bases matching TRBD1. This CDR3 contains 17 residues. J was trimmed by 3 bases and V by 5 bases; bases with no gene match: 12. Germline CDR1 SGHVS, CDR2 FQNEAQ. The CDR3 loop reads CASSQVRQGVDTGELFF. The CDR3 bases are TGTGCCAGCAGCCAAGTTCGACAGGGCGTGGACACCGGGGAGCTGTTTTTT.

The genes are TRBV9 and TRBJ2-7; D perhaps matches TRBD2 (6 bases). Germline V gives CDR1 SGDLS, CDR2 YYNGEE. This CDR3 contains 14 residues. V was shortened by 0 bases and J by 2 bases, with 9 bases between the two germline ends. DNA for the CDR3: TGTGCCAGCAGCGTAGGTTGGAGGGCCTACGAGCAGTACTTC. Protein: CASSVGWRAYEQYF. Variable domain in full (rest from reference TRBV9 and TRBJ2-7): DSGVTQTPKHLITATGQRVTLRCSPRSGDLSVYWYQQSLDQGLQFLIQYYNGEERAKGNILERFSAQQFPDLHSELNLSSLELGDSALYFCASSVGWRAYEQYFGPGTRLTVT.